These 3 T cell receptor beta chains were sequenced from one sample in a study of blood T cell repertoires in COVID-19. Generated by immunoSEQ multiplex PCR, the TCRdb table keeps only in-frame clones and is missing some. The sample shows 120,000 to 150,000 clones, more than 60% of them seen only once. Material for sequencing was peripheral blood. The receptors shown here come from a man aged 80 or over with acute or convalescent COVID-19.

The V call is TRBV7-3, the J call TRBJ2-6; 10 bases line up with TRBD1. Germline V gene sequence: CDR1 SGHTA, CDR2 FQGTGA. Unmatched junction bases numbered 9, after V lost 6 bases and J lost 10 bases. The CDR3 covers 15 residues. CDR3 nucleotide sequence: TGTGCCAGCAGTCCCTGGGGGACAGGGGAAAACGTCCTGACTTTC. Translating gives CASSPWGTGENVLTF.

This rearrangement joins TRBV7-2 to TRBJ2-2; no reliable D call. Trimming took off 5 bases at V and 4 bases at J, with 17 bases between the two ends. Germline loops: CDR1 SGHTA, CDR2 FQGNSA. There are 16 residues in the CDR3. The CDR3 spells CASSLLNPEITGELFF. The CDR3 DNA sequence: TGTGCCAGCAGCCTCCTCAATCCAGAAATCACCGGGGAGCTGTTTTTT. Combining the CDR3 with reference TRBV7-2 and TRBJ2-2 gives the whole variable domain GAGVSQSPSNKVTEKGKDVELRCDPISGHTALYWYRQSLGQGLEFLIYFQGNSAPDKSGLPSDRFSAERTGGSVSTLTIQRTQQEDSAVYLCASSLLNPEITGELFFGEGSRLTVL.

The V and J genes are TRBV5-1 and TRBJ1-1; D unclear. Germline V lookup: CDR1 SGHRS, CDR2 YFSETQ. The CDR3 sequence is 14 residues long. V was clipped by 6 bases and J by 5 bases, with 17 bases between them. The CDR3 nucleotides read TGCGCCAGCACCCCTGGGTCGGGAGGGACTGAAGCTTTCTTT. Translation gives CASTPGSGGTEAFF.